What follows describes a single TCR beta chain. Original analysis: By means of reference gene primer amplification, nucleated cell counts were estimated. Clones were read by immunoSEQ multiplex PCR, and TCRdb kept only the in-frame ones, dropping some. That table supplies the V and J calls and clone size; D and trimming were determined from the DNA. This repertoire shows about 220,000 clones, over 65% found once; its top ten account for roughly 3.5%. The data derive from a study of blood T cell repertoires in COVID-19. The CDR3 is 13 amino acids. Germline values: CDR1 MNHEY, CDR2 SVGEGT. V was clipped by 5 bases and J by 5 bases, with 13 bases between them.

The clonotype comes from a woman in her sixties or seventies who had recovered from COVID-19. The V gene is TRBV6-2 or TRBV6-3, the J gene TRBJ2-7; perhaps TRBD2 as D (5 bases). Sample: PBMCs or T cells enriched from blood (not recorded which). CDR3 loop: CASSAPRGDEQYF. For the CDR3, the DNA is TGTGCCAGCAGTGCCCCTCGGGGTGACGAGCAGTACTTC.